A single sample is the source of the 2 T cell receptor beta chains below, sequenced in a study of T cells in Graves' hyperthyroidism and ophthalmopathy. The TCR beta CDR3 regions underwent amplification using RNA transcripts as the source. First-round RT-PCR targeting the TCR CDR3 was performed with the HTBI primer set. TCRdb re-called the multiplex PCR reads through MiXCR, storing one row per CDR3 protein. Of 450,000 to 650,000 distinct CDR3 sequences in the sample, approximately 15% are singletons; the top ten hold roughly 7.7%. The sample comprised blood. All receptors come from a woman aged 18-35 years with Graves' ophthalmopathy.

This clonotype was detected many times. This may come from a read error, since a much larger clone is one base off. The rearrangement links TRBV12-3 or TRBV12-4 to TRBJ1-1; TRBD1 agrees at 7 bases. The CDR3 has 16 residues. The CDR3 DNA reads as TGTGCCGGCAGTCCGACTCGACAGGGTGGGTCTGCTGAAGCTTTCTTT. Its translation is CAGSPTRQGGSAEAFF.

This clonotype was picked up many times. The CDR3 loop is CATSRDVTDTQYF. DNA of the CDR3: TGTGCCACCAGCAGAGACGTCACAGATACGCAGTATTTT. The chain links TRBV15 to TRBJ2-3; no clear D gene. Germline V lookup: CDR1 LNHNV, CDR2 YYDKDF (reference sequence). The CDR3 has 13 amino acids. V was shortened by 0 bases and J by 2 bases, with 3 bases between the two germline ends.